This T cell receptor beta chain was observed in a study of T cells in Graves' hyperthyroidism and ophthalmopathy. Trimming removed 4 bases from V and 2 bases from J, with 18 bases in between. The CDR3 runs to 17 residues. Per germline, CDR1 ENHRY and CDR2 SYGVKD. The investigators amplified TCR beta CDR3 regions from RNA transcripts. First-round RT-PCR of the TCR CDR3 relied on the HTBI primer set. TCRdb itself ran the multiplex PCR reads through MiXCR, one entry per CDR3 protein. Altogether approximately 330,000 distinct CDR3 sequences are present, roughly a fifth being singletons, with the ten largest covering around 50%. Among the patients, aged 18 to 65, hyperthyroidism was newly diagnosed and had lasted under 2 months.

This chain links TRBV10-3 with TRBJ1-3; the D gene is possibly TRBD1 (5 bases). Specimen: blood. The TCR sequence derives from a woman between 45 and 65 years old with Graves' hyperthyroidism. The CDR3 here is CAISVLGFVGAGNTIYF. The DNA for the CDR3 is TGTGCCATCAGTGTGCTGGGCTTTGTAGGGGCTGGAAACACCATATATTTT.